These T cell receptor beta chains were read from a single sample in a study of shared clonotypes between healthy human individuals. Assay: immunoSEQ multiplex PCR; the TCRdb copy retains only in-frame clones and omits some. The repertoire holds about 730,000 clones, around 70% seen once, with around 1.8% in the top ten. Material: memory CD4+ T cells sorted from blood. The receptors come from a woman in her 30s in good health. The CDR3 runs from the conserved cysteine through the conserved F or W. The order of the fields is V gene, J gene, CDR3 protein.

>TRBV18|TRBJ2-3
CASSPLGQGRSDTQYF
>TRBV4-2|TRBJ1-3
CASSQGDYGTIYF
>TRBV28|TRBJ2-7
CASSLSQNKQYF
>TRBV2|TRBJ2-3
CASSIDQGDTQYF
>TRBV7-9|TRBJ1-2
CASMQQQGIMSYGYTF
>TRBV28|TRBJ2-5
CASGTGGAGQETQYF
>TRBV6-5|TRBJ2-5
CASSYTRTQETQYF
>TRBV18|TRBJ1-4
CASSPGQSAANEKLFF
>TRBV29-1|TRBJ2-7
CSATGHAREQYF
>TRBV5-1|TRBJ1-1
CASSLASGGNTEAFF
>TRBV6-6|TRBJ1-1
CASSTGRNTEAFF
>TRBV11-1|TRBJ1-2
CASSLDRGPTNYGYTF
>TRBV7-6|TRBJ2-1
CASSPGLAGVNEQFF
>TRBV5-6|TRBJ2-2
CASSLGARRGGELFF
>TRBV18|TRBJ2-5
CASSPIPDSQETQYF